A single count supports the clone carrying this T cell receptor (beta chain). The data are from a study of blood T cell repertoires in COVID-19. The method was immunoSEQ multiplex PCR; TCRdb's version includes in-frame clones alone and lacks a portion of them. The top ten hold approximately 16% of the sample, which has 150,000 to 200,000 clones, more than 75% seen once. Germline CDR1 and CDR2: MDHEN and SYDVKM. The CDR3 totals 18 residues. V was pared by 4 bases and J by 0 bases, with 11 bases of the junction left unmatched. The chain is built from TRBV28 and TRBJ2-3, with TRBD2 identical over 9 bases. This sequence was found in a woman between 50 and 59 years old with acute COVID-19. Sequenced: PBMCs or T cells enriched from blood (not recorded which). CDR3: CASSSRALAGASTDTQYF. The CDR3 DNA reads as TGTGCCAGCAGTTCGAGAGCCTTAGCGGGGGCGAGCACAGATACGCAGTATTTT.